This T cell receptor beta chain was identified in a study of beta chain features in type 1 diabetes. Findings of the study overall: Shortening of TCRB CDR3s, moderate but significant, appeared in all four CD4+ subsets of Type 1 diabetes patients. Naive, central memory and Treg TCRB repertoires seemed to resemble each other more closely in patients than they did in healthy donors.

Germline V lookup: CDR1 LNHDA, CDR2 SQIVND (reference sequence). The CDR3 runs to 14 residues. Trimming cost V 3 bases and J 7 bases, with 10 bases left between them. Turning to this clone: Antigen unknown.

Each population that was sorted was more than 98% pure. Every bit of the isolated RNA underwent reverse transcription, so sequencing read expressed TCRB transcripts. Per sample, stem cell-like memory T cell libraries averaged roughly 990,000 reads. The method was immunoSEQ multiplex PCR; TCRdb's version includes in-frame clones alone and lacks a portion of them. The sample has tens of thousands of clones, approximately 70% seen once; the top ten hold roughly 1.1%. The V call is TRBV19, the J call TRBJ2-6; TRBD2 is a possible D gene (6 bases). The receptor comes from a woman aged 35 to 49 with type 1 diabetes. Material for sequencing was stem cell memory CD4+ T cells from blood. The CDR3 loop is CASSMGGDANVLTF. The CDR3 nucleotides are TGTGCCAGTAGTATGGGAGGCGACGCCAACGTCCTGACTTTC.